The 8 T cell receptor beta chains below all came from one sample that was sequenced in a study of blood T cell repertoires in COVID-19. Profiled with immunoSEQ multiplex PCR; TCRdb holds only in-frame clones, not every one. The sample has over 200,000 clones, around 84% seen once. Specimen: peripheral blood. These receptor sequences come from an elderly woman with active or convalescent COVID-19.

The rearrangement links TRBV20-1 to TRBJ2-7; 8 positions match TRBD2. The CDR3 covers 15 residues. Germline CDR1 DFQATT, CDR2 SNEGSKA (reference sequence). Losses at the gene ends were 3 bases for V and 1 base for J; bases not matched to a gene: 8. The CDR3 reads CSASSGVSKSYEQYF. CDR3 sequence (DNA): TGCAGTGCTAGTAGCGGGGTTAGTAAATCCTACGAGCAGTACTTC.

This clone showed up just once. The chain couples TRBV19 to TRBJ1-1; 10 bases match TRBD1. Germline V gene lookup returns CDR1 LNHDA and CDR2 SQIVND (reference sequence). The junction had 7 bases not matched to a gene; V was cut back by 7 bases and J by 5 bases. CDR3 length: 14 residues. The CDR3 region has the DNA TGTGCCAGTATCCGGACAGGGGGAGATACTGAAGCTTTCTTT. Residues: CASIRTGGDTEAFF.

This clone was detected only once. V usage is TRBV28 and J usage is TRBJ1-1; no clear D. Germline loops: CDR1 MDHEN, CDR2 SYDVKM. The CDR3 is 14 amino acids. Trimming shortened V by 3 bases and J by 4 bases, and 12 bases separated the two germline ends. CDR3 in amino acids: CASSFSGGVTEAFF. As DNA, the CDR3 is TGTGCCAGCAGTTTCTCAGGAGGTGTCACTGAAGCTTTCTTT.

V gene TRBV7-9 combines with J gene TRBJ2-2; possible D gene TRBD1, 5 bases. V lost 4 bases and J lost 4, with 10 bases in between. The CDR3 runs 14 residues. CDR1 SEHNR and CDR2 FQNEAQ come from the germline V gene (reference sequence). DNA for the CDR3: TGTGCCAGCAGCTCCGACAGAATCACCGGGGAGCTGTTTTTT. Its protein product is CASSSDRITGELFF.

The V call is TRBV30, the J call TRBJ2-3, with TRBD2 matching over 8 bases. Germline V gene sequence: CDR1 GTSNPN, CDR2 SVGIG (reference sequence). V dropped 4 bases and J dropped 0; count of bases not matched to a gene: 9. The CDR3 extends over 16 amino acids. CDR3 protein: CAWTPGGSLSTDTQYF. CDR3 nucleotides: TGTGCCTGGACCCCGGGAGGGTCACTTAGCACAGATACGCAGTATTTT.

CDR3 loop: CASPLEATGRYGYTF. The CDR3 DNA sequence: TGTGCCAGCCCCTTAGAAGCGACGGGGAGATATGGCTACACCTTC. This chain links TRBV2 with TRBJ1-2; D ambiguous. The CDR3 has 15 residues. V was trimmed by 8 bases and J by 5 bases, leaving 21 bases between them. CDR1 is SNHLY, CDR2 FYNNEI, per germline. The full variable domain, in which reference TRBV2 and TRBJ1-2 provide the parts outside the CDR3, is EPEVTQTPSHQVTQMGQEVILRCVPISNHLYFYWYRQILGQKVEFLVSFYNNEISEKSEIFDDQFSVERPDGSNFTLKIRSTKLEDSAMYFCASPLEATGRYGYTFGSGTRLTVV.

The rearrangement links TRBV11-3 to TRBJ1-1; perhaps TRBD1 as D (6 bases). The germline gives CDR1 SGHNT, CDR2 YENEEA. V shed 4 bases and J shed 3 bases, with 15 bases lying between them. The CDR3 loop spans 15 amino acids. The CDR3 DNA reads TGTGCCAGCAGCTCAGGACAGCCAGGGTACACTGAAGCTTTCTTT. Translating gives CASSSGQPGYTEAFF.

The chain's CDR3 is CASSLAPGLTTDTQYF. The CDR3 region has the DNA TGTGCCAGCAGCTTAGCGCCGGGACTAACCACAGATACGCAGTATTTT. This chain uses TRBV27 with TRBJ2-3; 7 positions agree with TRBD2. The CDR3 is 16 amino acids. In germline, CDR1 is MNHEY, CDR2 SMNVEV (reference sequence). V was clipped by 6 bases and J by 2 bases; unmatched bases: 11.